This TCR beta chain stems from a study of CD8+CD57+ T cells in acquired aplastic anemia. Profiling that covered TCR beta VDJ and CDR3 relied on genomic DNA as its template. MiXCR, applied by TCRdb to the reads, yields one record per CDR3 protein. The repertoire has some 180,000 distinct CDR3 sequences, nearly 65% of them found once; the top ten carry 40% to 50%. This CDR3 has 15 amino acids. Trimming took 6 bases from V and 0 from J, leaving 9 bases between them. Germline V gives CDR1 LNHDA, CDR2 SQIVND (reference sequence). Those patients picked for sequencing had displayed CD8+CD57+ cell expansion on flow cytometry.

This sequence originates from a human donor with aplastic anemia. The sequencing sample was made of sorted CD4+, CD8+, or CD8+CD57+ T cells (not recorded which) from PBMCs. The chain has TRBV19 and TRBJ2-6, with D possibly being TRBD1 (6 bases). The CDR3 protein is CASRTGSSGANVLTF. CDR3 sequence (DNA): TGTGCCAGTAGGACAGGTAGCTCTGGGGCCAACGTCCTGACTTTC.